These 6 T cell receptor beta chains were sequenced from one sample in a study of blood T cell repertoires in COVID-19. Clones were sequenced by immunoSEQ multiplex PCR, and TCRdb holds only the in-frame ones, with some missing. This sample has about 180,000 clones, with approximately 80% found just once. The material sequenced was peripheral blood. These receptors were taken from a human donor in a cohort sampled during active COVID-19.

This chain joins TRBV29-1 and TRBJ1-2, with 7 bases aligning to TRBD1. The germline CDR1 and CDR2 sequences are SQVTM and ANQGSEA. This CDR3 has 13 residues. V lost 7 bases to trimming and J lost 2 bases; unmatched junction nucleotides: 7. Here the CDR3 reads CSEQGRPNYGYTF. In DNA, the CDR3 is TGCAGCGAACAGGGGAGGCCAAACTATGGCTACACCTTC.

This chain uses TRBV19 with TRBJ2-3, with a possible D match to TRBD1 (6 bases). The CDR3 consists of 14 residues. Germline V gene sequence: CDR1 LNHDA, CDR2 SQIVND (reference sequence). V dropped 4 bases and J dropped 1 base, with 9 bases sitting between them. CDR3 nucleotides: TGTGCCAGTAGTAGGGGGCTGGGCACAGATACGCAGTATTTT. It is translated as CASSRGLGTDTQYF.

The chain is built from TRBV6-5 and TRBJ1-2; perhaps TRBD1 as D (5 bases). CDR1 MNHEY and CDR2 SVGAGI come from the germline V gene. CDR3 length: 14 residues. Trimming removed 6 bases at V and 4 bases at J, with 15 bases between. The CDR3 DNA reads TGTGCCAGCAGGGTAGGACAATACCTCTATGGCTACACCTTC. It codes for CASRVGQYLYGYTF.

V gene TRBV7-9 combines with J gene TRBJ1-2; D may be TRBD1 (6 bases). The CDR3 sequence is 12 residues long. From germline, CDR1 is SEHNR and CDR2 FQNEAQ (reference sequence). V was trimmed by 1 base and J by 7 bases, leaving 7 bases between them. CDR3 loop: CASSLVTGGYTF. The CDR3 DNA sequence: TGTGCCAGCAGCTTAGTGACAGGTGGCTACACCTTC.

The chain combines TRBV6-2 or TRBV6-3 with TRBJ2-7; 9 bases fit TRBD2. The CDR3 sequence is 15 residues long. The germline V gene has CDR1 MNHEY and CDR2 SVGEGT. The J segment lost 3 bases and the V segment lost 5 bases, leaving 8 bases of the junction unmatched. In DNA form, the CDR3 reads TGTGCCAGCAGTCGCACCGGGACTAGCTACTACGAGCAGTACTTC. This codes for CASSRTGTSYYEQYF.

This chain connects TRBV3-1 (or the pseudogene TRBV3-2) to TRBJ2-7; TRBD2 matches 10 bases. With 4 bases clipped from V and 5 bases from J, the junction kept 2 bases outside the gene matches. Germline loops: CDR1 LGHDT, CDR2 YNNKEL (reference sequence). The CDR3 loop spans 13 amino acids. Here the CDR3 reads CASSRTSGDEQYF. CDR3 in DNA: TGTGCCAGCAGCCGGACTAGCGGAGACGAGCAGTACTTC.